This T cell receptor (beta chain) was retrieved from a study of cytomegalovirus exposure and HLA in healthy donors. This CDR3 has 14 residues. Trimming removed 2 bases from V and 3 bases from J, with 14 bases in between. Germline CDR1 and CDR2: GTSNPN and SVGIG (reference sequence). Study-level results: Near-uniform donor sequencing depth was presumed by presence/absence analyses. Rare sequences made up most TCRs, while some public TCRs were found in many donors. Association with HLA alleles at 0.05 false discovery rate was found for about 17,000 TCR beta sequences in a later analysis.

A multiplex PCR was run with 60 Vbeta primers and 13 Jbeta primers. The repertoire was sequenced with immunoSEQ multiplex PCR; TCRdb's copy has only in-frame clones and lacks some. Altogether some 160,000 clones are present, around 77% being singletons, with the ten largest covering approximately 1.8%. Regarding this clone: Its specificity is not known.

Sample: PBMCs. J is TRBJ2-7 and V is TRBV30; the D gene is possibly TRBD2 (5 bases). The TCR originated in a woman younger than 45 in good health and CMV-seronegative. This chain's CDR3 is CAWSPGSQFYEQYF. DNA for the CDR3: TGTGCCTGGAGTCCGGGATCCCAGTTCTACGAGCAGTACTTC.